This T cell receptor beta chain was identified in a study of tumor-infiltrating lymphocytes in primary liver carcinoma. With regard to this clonotype: The antigen remains undetermined.

Study-wide results and limits: Tumors had a top-250-clone fraction that was significantly higher than blood (p = 0.039).

Deletions cut 1 base from V and 9 bases from J, with 7 bases between. CDR3 length: 12 residues. Germline lookup yields CDR1 SGHTA and CDR2 FQGTGA. With roughly 0.5 ug total RNA as template and a constant-region primer, TCR beta cDNA was made. Sequencing libraries for TCR beta derived from three nested multiplex PCR rounds that used slightly modified ARM-PCR. The first two PCR rounds used TRBV1-TRBV30 forward primers with a C-beta reverse primer, nine to eleven cycles each. Each CDR3 protein gets one entry after TCRdb re-called the multiplex PCR reads with MiXCR. The repertoire consists of about 70,000 distinct CDR3 sequences, with nearly 70% occurring once and the leading ten covering approximately 30%. Between roughly 20 and 30 mg of unsorted bulk tissue served as the source from which RNA and DNA were co-extracted.

The rearrangement links TRBV7-3 to TRBJ2-4; tentatively, D is TRBD1 (6 bases). This TCR was recovered from a man between 35 and 55 years old with primary liver carcinoma and hepatitis B virus infection. The sample consisted of liver tumor tissue from sampling region 4. As for subset: tumor region T4, right-lateral pole. The CDR3 is CASSLKGGIQYF. CDR3 bases: TGTGCCAGCAGCTTAAAAGGGGGCATTCAGTACTTC.